This is a list of T cell receptor beta chains from one sample in a study of memory CD4+ T cells and cytomegalovirus serostatus. Sequencing was performed with immunoSEQ multiplex PCR; in TCRdb, only in-frame clones are kept and a portion is missing. The top ten clones hold 1.5% to 2% of a sample with 45,000 to 60,000 clones, about 86% of them seen once. Input material: memory CD4+ T cells from blood. The receptors stem from an adult in good health and CMV-seropositive. The CDR3 runs from the conserved cysteine through the conserved F or W. A D gene is named only where the DNA matches it firmly. The listing skips clone size in some rows; elsewhere it reads once, few, many or a size class.

TRBJ2-6,15,NA,TRBV19,NA,TGTGCCAGTAGTATAAGGCGATCTGGGGCCAACGTCCTGACTTTC,CASSIRRSGANVLTF
TRBJ1-4,13,NA,TRBV10-3,NA,TGTGCCATCAGTGCCAGTCCAGATGAAAAACTGTTTTTT,CAISASPDEKLFF
TRBJ1-4,14,NA,TRBV30,NA,TGTGCCTGGAGTGTAGATGGGGCGGGTGAAAAACTGTTTTTT,CAWSVDGAGEKLFF
TRBJ1-5,17,NA,TRBV7-2,few,TGTGCCAGCAGCTTGGTCAGGGGCCGAACACTCAATCAGCCCCAGCATTTT,CASSLVRGRTLNQPQHF
TRBJ2-7,15,TRBD1,TRBV28,NA,TGTGCCAGCAGGGCCTTCGACAGGGGATTGTTCGAGCAGTACTTC,CASRAFDRGLFEQYF
TRBJ1-6,14,NA,TRBV6-5,few,TGTGCCAGCAGCCGGGACCAAAAGAATTCACCCCTCCACTTT,CASSRDQKNSPLHF
TRBJ2-3,13,NA,TRBV18,NA,TGTGCCAGCTCTCCTTACAGGGAGGATACGCAGTATTTT,CASSPYREDTQYF
TRBJ2-2,14,NA,TRBV10-1,NA,TGCGCCAGCAGTGATTACGGGAACACCGGGGAGCTGTTTTTT,CASSDYGNTGELFF
TRBJ2-7,16,NA,TRBV18,NA,TGTGCCAGCTCTCACGGTGGCGGGGAGACCAACTACGAGCAGTACTTC,CASSHGGGETNYEQYF
TRBJ2-2,15,TRBD1,TRBV12-5,NA,TGTGCTAGTGGTTTGGGACAGGGGAACACCGGGGAGCTGTTTTTT,CASGLGQGNTGELFF
TRBJ1-1,13,NA,TRBV9,NA,TGTGCCAGCAGCCTGACGATGAACACTGAAGCTTTCTTT,CASSLTMNTEAFF
TRBJ2-2,12,NA,TRBV2,NA,TGTGCCAGCAGGGGGGTGGCCGGGGAGCTGTTTTTT,CASRGVAGELFF
TRBJ2-1,15,TRBD2,TRBV5-1,once,TGCGCCAGCAGCTCCGGGACTAGTGAAGGGAATGAGCAGTTCTTC,CASSSGTSEGNEQFF
TRBJ2-5,19,NA,TRBV11-2,NA,TGTGCCAGCAGCTTAGGTTTACTAGTGGGGGGGCATGAGGGAGAGACCCAGTACTTC,CASSLGLLVGGHEGETQYF
TRBJ2-3,19,NA,TRBV21-1,NA,TGTGCCAGCAGCAAGCCCAGGTCGGCTAGTAGGATGAGCACAGATACGCAGTATTTT,CASSKPRSASRMSTDTQYF
TRBJ2-7,16,NA,TRBV27,once,TGTGCCAGCAGTAAACCACCGGGACAAACACCCTACGAGCAGTACTTC,CASSKPPGQTPYEQYF
TRBJ2-5,13,TRBD2,TRBV2,NA,TGTGCCAGCAGCCGGGAGAATAGCGGGGCCCTTCACTTC,CASSRENSGALHF
TRBJ2-5,14,NA,TRBV2,NA,TGTGCCAGCACCGAACGGTACTCCCAAGAGACCCAGTACTTC,CASTERYSQETQYF
TRBJ2-7,16,TRBD2,TRBV4-3,once,TGCGCCAGCAGCCAAGATCTAGCGGGAGGGTCGGGGGAGCAGTACTTC,CASSQDLAGGSGEQYF
TRBJ1-1,12,NA,TRBV6-1,NA,TGTGCCAGCAGTGAAGAGAAGGTTGAAGCTTTCTTT,CASSEEKVEAFF